The rows below give T cell receptor beta chains drawn from one sample of a study of T-cell reconstitution after alpha-beta-depleted transplantation in children. TCRdb re-called the PCR reads through MiXCR, storing one row per CDR3 protein. Among about 310,000 distinct CDR3 sequences listed, approximately 23% were seen once. Sequences were derived from PBMCs, mostly from graft donor cells, sampled 180 days after TCRalphabeta/CD19-depleted stem cell transplant. These receptors came from a male patient younger than 18 who had a stem cell transplant for acute lymphoblastic leukemia, so the T cells may come from the graft donor. Both conserved end residues are part of each CDR3. The D gene is left open where the match is weak. Not all rows give a size; the values are once, few, many and, for expanded clones, a class.

DNA	CDR3	size	D	V	J
TGCGCCAGCAGCCAACCCCCGGGAGGGATCACTGAAGCTTTCTTT	CASSQPPGGITEAFF	-	-	TRBV4-1	TRBJ1-1
TGTGCCAGCAGCAAGCGGACTAGCGGGATGCTGGAAGAGACCCAGTACTTC	CASSKRTSGMLEETQYF	-	TRBD2	TRBV7-7	TRBJ2-5
TGTGCCAGCAGCTTAGTCCCCTTGGGACATGGGGACTATGGCTACACCTTC	CASSLVPLGHGDYGYTF	few	-	TRBV7-2	TRBJ1-2
TGTGCCAGCAGTTTAGGGTCGCTAGCGGGACCAGTTCACCTCTCCTACGAGCAGTACTTC	CASSLGSLAGPVHLSYEQYF	few	TRBD2	TRBV12-3/TRBV12-4	TRBJ2-7
TGTGCCAGCAGCTTAACGTATCCCACAGATACGCAGTATTTT	CASSLTYPTDTQYF	-	-	TRBV7-9	TRBJ2-3
TGTGCCAGCAGTCCCCGACAGGGGGGAGGTGCTGAAGCTTTCTTT	CASSPRQGGGAEAFF	-	TRBD1	TRBV28	TRBJ1-1
TGCGCCAGCAGCTTGTGGGCTAGCGGGAGTTTATCCGGGGCAGATACGCAGTATTTT	CASSLWASGSLSGADTQYF	-	TRBD2	TRBV5-1	TRBJ2-3
TGTGCCATCAGTGATCGGTCGGTCGAGCAGTACTTC	CAISDRSVEQYF	many	-	TRBV10-3	TRBJ2-7
TGTGCCAGCAGGGGGACAGCGCAAGAGACCCAGTACTTC	CASRGTAQETQYF	few	TRBD1	TRBV2	TRBJ2-5
TGTGCCAGCAGCTTAGAAGTTGGCAGATTAACGCCCCAGCATTTT	CASSLEVGRLTPQHF	-	-	TRBV7-2	TRBJ1-5
TGCGCCAGCAGCTTGGGTTCCTGGGGAGAGAGGCAGACCCAGTACTTC	CASSLGSWGERQTQYF	few	-	TRBV5-1	TRBJ2-5
TGCGCCAGCAGTGAGATGTGGGGGCTCAACACTGAAGCTTTCTTT	CASSEMWGLNTEAFF	few	-	TRBV10-2	TRBJ1-1
TGTGCCAGCAGTTACTCGTGGCTAGCGGGAGCCGGGGAGCTGTTTTTT	CASSYSWLAGAGELFF	few	TRBD2	TRBV6-2/TRBV6-3	TRBJ2-2
TGTGCCAGCAGCGTACAGGGGAATATGTCACCCCTCCACTTT	CASSVQGNMSPLHF	few	TRBD1	TRBV7-6	TRBJ1-6
TGTGCCAGCAGTGAAAAGCCTCAGCCCCAGCATTTT	CASSEKPQPQHF	-	-	TRBV6-1	TRBJ1-5
TGTGCCAGCAGGGTGACTAGCGGGAGTGGCAATGAGCAGTTCTTC	CASRVTSGSGNEQFF	few	TRBD2	TRBV12-3/TRBV12-4	TRBJ2-1
TGTGCCAGCAGCTTATATGCGTCCGATAGGGGCCCCACCTCCTACGAGCAGTACTTC	CASSLYASDRGPTSYEQYF	-	-	TRBV7-3	TRBJ2-7
TGCGCCAGCAGCTTTAACAGGGGCTCCTACGAGCAGTACTTC	CASSFNRGSYEQYF	-	TRBD1	TRBV5-1	TRBJ2-7
TGTGCCAGCAGCTTACCCGCAGGACAGGGCTACACCTTC	CASSLPAGQGYTF	-	-	TRBV7-9	TRBJ1-2
TGTGCCAGCTCACCATGGACAGGTATGGGGGCCTACGAGCAGTACTTC	CASSPWTGMGAYEQYF	few	TRBD1	TRBV18	TRBJ2-7
TGTGCCAGCAGCTTAGGAGGGAGGGCCTACGAGCAGTACTTC	CASSLGGRAYEQYF	many	TRBD2	TRBV13	TRBJ2-7
TGTGCCAGCAGCTTAGGACTAGTCGGCTACAATGAGCAGTTCTTC	CASSLGLVGYNEQFF	few	-	TRBV7-2	TRBJ2-1
TGTGCCAGCAGTCCAACACTAGCGGGAAGGGGTGTTACGCAGTATTTT	CASSPTLAGRGVTQYF	few	TRBD2	TRBV11-1	TRBJ2-3
TGCGCCAGCAGCCAAGTAGGGAGCGCCTACGAGCAGTACTTC	CASSQVGSAYEQYF	-	-	TRBV4-1	TRBJ2-7
TGCAGTGCTAGGGGGGGACTAGCGGGGTTCTCCTACGAGCAGTACTTC	CSARGGLAGFSYEQYF	-	TRBD2	TRBV20-1	TRBJ2-7
TGCGCCAGCAGCTTGACAGGTCGGACGGCGGATCTGCCCCAGCATTTT	CASSLTGRTADLPQHF	-	-	TRBV5-1	TRBJ1-5
TGTGCCAGCAGTTACGTGACTCTTAGGGGTACTGAAGCTTTCTTT	CASSYVTLRGTEAFF	few	-	TRBV6-5	TRBJ1-1
TGTGCCACCAGCAGAGGCGCTTTGCAGGGGGCCCCCTACAATGAGCAGTTCTTC	CATSRGALQGAPYNEQFF	few	TRBD1	TRBV15	TRBJ2-1
TGTGCCAGCAGCGGACTGGGACTAGCGGTAAAGGGGGGCCAAGAGACCCAGTACTTC	CASSGLGLAVKGGQETQYF	few	TRBD2	TRBV9	TRBJ2-5
TGTGCCACCAGTGATTCCTCCTTCGGGGACGAGCAGTTCTTC	CATSDSSFGDEQFF	-	-	TRBV24-1	TRBJ2-1
TGTGCCAGCAGCGGTCACAGGGGCCCCTCCTACGAGCAGTACTTC	CASSGHRGPSYEQYF	-	TRBD1	TRBV9	TRBJ2-7
TGTGCCAGCAGCACCCGACAGGGGAGTGGCGGGGAGCTGTTTTTT	CASSTRQGSGGELFF	few	TRBD1	TRBV7-6	TRBJ2-2
TGCGCCAGCAGTCCTCCAGGGATAAACTATGGCTACACCTTC	CASSPPGINYGYTF	few	-	TRBV10-1	TRBJ1-2
TGCAGCGTTGAAGAGCTAATCGTACGACAGGGAGGAGAGACCCAGTACTTC	CSVEELIVRQGGETQYF	few	-	TRBV29-1	TRBJ2-5
TGCGCCAGCATAACCGGGACTAGCGAATACAATGAGCAGTTCTTC	CASITGTSEYNEQFF	-	TRBD2	TRBV23-1	TRBJ2-1
TGTGCCAGCGCACAGGGTTGGGATGGCTACACCTTC	CASAQGWDGYTF	-	-	TRBV19	TRBJ1-2